A selection of T cell receptor beta chains follows, all from one sample in a study of T cell repertoires in cytomegalovirus infection. These receptors have no known antigen. MiXCR, run by TCRdb on the reads, gives a single entry per CDR3 protein. The data hold roughly 500,000 distinct CDR3 sequences, with around 30% observed a single time. Source: cultured PBMCs, taken from culture after CMV antigen stimulation. The receptors stem from a human donor in good health (CMV status not recorded). Some clones in this sample may be carry-over from other donors' samples. Both conserved end residues are part of each CDR3. A D gene is named only where the DNA matches it firmly. Only some rows state a clone size, as once, few, many or a class for expanded clones.

d_gene	abundance	v_gene	j_gene	CDR3nt	CDR3aa
NA	NA	TRBV7-2	TRBJ2-7	TGTGCCAGCAGCTTATCCGACGCCTACGAGCAGTACTTC	CASSLSDAYEQYF
NA	few	TRBV30	TRBJ1-4	TGTGCCTGGAGTGTTGGGGGGCATGAAAAACTGTTTTTT	CAWSVGGHEKLFF
NA	few	TRBV7-9	TRBJ2-3	TGTGCCAGCAGCTTAGGCAGTCCTCGCACAGATACGCAGTATTTT	CASSLGSPRTDTQYF
TRBD2	many	TRBV7-2	TRBJ2-3	TGTGCCAGCAGCTTATCCGGGAGGTCGACAGATACGCAGTATTTT	CASSLSGRSTDTQYF
TRBD2	many	TRBV7-2	TRBJ2-7	TGTGCCAGCAGCTTATCTAGCGGCTACTACGAGCAGTACTTC	CASSLSSGYYEQYF
NA	NA	TRBV11-2	TRBJ2-5	TGTGCCAGCAGCTTTTTGCAGAAACAAGAGACCCAGTACTTC	CASSFLQKQETQYF
NA	many	TRBV7-2	TRBJ1-1	TGTGCCAGCAGCCCAGTTGGCGGCGGGGGAGCGTCGGGTGCTTTCTTT	CASSPVGGGGASGAFF
NA	NA	TRBV5-1	TRBJ1-1	TGCGCCAGCAGCTTGGACGACAGGACGGGAACTTTCTTT	CASSLDDRTGTFF
TRBD1	NA	TRBV6-2/TRBV6-3	TRBJ2-4	TGTGCCAGCAGTTACTTCCGACAGGGGTTAGCCAAAAACATTCAGTACTTC	CASSYFRQGLAKNIQYF
NA	NA	TRBV27	TRBJ2-3	TGTGCCAGCAGTTTCTTGGGTCCGACCGGGGCAGATACGCAGTATTTT	CASSFLGPTGADTQYF
NA	many	TRBV12-3/TRBV12-4	TRBJ2-3	TGTGCCAGCAGTTTAGAACGGACCCCCACAGATACGCAGTATTTT	CASSLERTPTDTQYF
NA	NA	TRBV7-2	TRBJ2-2	TGTGCCAGCAGCTTATACGGGGAGCTGTTTTTT	CASSLYGELFF
NA	few	TRBV12-5	TRBJ2-6	TGTGCTAGTGGTTTGCGTAGTAGCTCTGGGGCCAACGTCCTGACTTTC	CASGLRSSSGANVLTF
TRBD2	NA	TRBV7-2	TRBJ2-5	TGTGCCAGCAGTATACAGCGGGAAAGACAAGAGACCCAGTACTTC	CASSIQRERQETQYF
NA	few	TRBV6-5	TRBJ1-3	TGTGCCAGCAGTTACTTTGCCCCGACAGACCACTCTGGAAACACCATATATTTT	CASSYFAPTDHSGNTIYF
NA	many	TRBV7-2	TRBJ2-3	TGTGCCAGCAGTACTGGATCAGATACGCAGTATTTT	CASSTGSDTQYF
NA	NA	TRBV12-3/TRBV12-4	TRBJ2-5	TGTGCCAGCAGTTCAGCAGGGTTCGGGAAGACCCAGTACTTC	CASSSAGFGKTQYF
NA	few	TRBV2	TRBJ2-5	TGTGCCAGCAAGTCCTCATGGCCCAGCGGAGAGACCCAGTACTTC	CASKSSWPSGETQYF
NA	few	TRBV2	TRBJ2-2	TGTGCCAGCAGTATCAGGGAGGTGAACACCGGGGAGCTGTTTTTT	CASSIREVNTGELFF
NA	NA	TRBV28	TRBJ2-7	TGTGCCAGCTCACAGGGATTCTACGAGCAGTACTTC	CASSQGFYEQYF
TRBD2	few	TRBV24-1	TRBJ2-1	TGTGCCACCAGTGATTACCTAGCGGGAAGACCCAGCTCCTACAATGAGCAGTTCTTC	CATSDYLAGRPSSYNEQFF
NA	NA	TRBV20-1	TRBJ2-5	TGCAGTGCTAGAGTAGGGCAGCGGGCGGCCAGTGACACCCAGTACTTC	CSARVGQRAASDTQYF
NA	few	TRBV7-2	TRBJ1-1	TGTGCCAGCAGCTTGAGGCCCCGGATGAACACTGAAGCTTTCTTT	CASSLRPRMNTEAFF
TRBD1	few	TRBV7-8	TRBJ1-1	TGTGCCAGCAGCTTAGGGGACAGCCTTATGAACACTGAAGCTTTCTTT	CASSLGDSLMNTEAFF
TRBD2	few	TRBV7-2	TRBJ2-5	TGTGCCAGCAGCTCGGGACTAGCGGGAGGTCGGGAGACCCAGTACTTC	CASSSGLAGGRETQYF
NA	few	TRBV10-3	TRBJ2-3	TGTGCCATCAGTGATCGGGCTGCTACGCAGTATTTT	CAISDRAATQYF
TRBD2	few	TRBV20-1	TRBJ2-3	TGCAGTGCTAGAGATCTCTCGCGGGAGGGCCGTCGGGTTAGCACAGATACGCAGTATTTT	CSARDLSREGRRVSTDTQYF
TRBD2	NA	TRBV7-8	TRBJ2-5	TGTGCCAGCAGCTTAGGCCGCACTAGCGGGAGAGGGGTGTTCGGGGAGACCCAGTACTTC	CASSLGRTSGRGVFGETQYF
TRBD1	NA	TRBV18	TRBJ2-6	TGTGCCAGCTCACCAATTTTACAGGGGGGCTCTGGGGCCAACGTCCTGACTTTC	CASSPILQGGSGANVLTF
NA	NA	TRBV5-1	TRBJ2-6	TGCGCCAGCAGCTTTGCCCAGGGGTTCTCTGGGGCCAACGTCCTGACTTTC	CASSFAQGFSGANVLTF
TRBD1	few	TRBV7-2	TRBJ1-2	TGTGCCAGCAGCTCGACGACAGGGGGTATGGCTTATGGCTACACCTTC	CASSSTTGGMAYGYTF
NA	NA	TRBV7-2	TRBJ1-5	TGTGCCAGCAGCTTAGGGACAGCAAGGTATCAGCCCCAGCATTTT	CASSLGTARYQPQHF
TRBD2	few	TRBV19	TRBJ2-3	TGTGCCACCCAAATAGCGGGAGGGCCGTTTGTCGCAGATACGCAGTATTTT	CATQIAGGPFVADTQYF